This is a list of T cell receptor beta chains from one sample in a study of cytomegalovirus exposure and HLA in healthy donors. TCRdb's copy holds only in-frame clones and misses some; the assay was immunoSEQ multiplex PCR. The sample data list tens of thousands of clones. The sequencing input was PBMCs. Receptors originate from a man aged 50-59 years in good health and CMV-seropositive. The CDR3 runs from the conserved cysteine through the conserved F or W. A D gene is named only where the DNA matches it firmly.

CDR3 DNA: TGTGCCTGGAGTGCAAGGACAGGGTTTAAGTACGAGCAGTACTTC
CDR3 protein: CAWSARTGFKYEQYF
V gene: TRBV30
J gene: TRBJ2-7
D gene: TRBD1

CDR3 DNA: TGTGCCAGCAGCTTACCCGGGGGTGTCGGCTACACCTTC
CDR3 protein: CASSLPGGVGYTF
V gene: TRBV7-2
J gene: TRBJ1-2
D gene: .

CDR3 DNA: TGCGCCAGCAGTCCAGGGGAGTTGTCCGGGGAGCTGTTTTTT
CDR3 protein: CASSPGELSGELFF
V gene: TRBV4-1
J gene: TRBJ2-2
D gene: .

CDR3 DNA: TGTGCCAGCAGCGAGACTAGCGGGAGTGAAGGTACAGATACGCAGTATTTT
CDR3 protein: CASSETSGSEGTDTQYF
V gene: TRBV13
J gene: TRBJ2-3
D gene: TRBD2

CDR3 DNA: TGTGCCAGTTCTCAGGGAGGGAACTATGGCTACACCTTC
CDR3 protein: CASSQGGNYGYTF
V gene: TRBV19
J gene: TRBJ1-2
D gene: .

CDR3 DNA: TGTGCCAGCACCCGGCGGGGCGCGCGGTACACCGGGGAGCTGTTTTTT
CDR3 protein: CASTRRGARYTGELFF
V gene: TRBV6-4
J gene: TRBJ2-2
D gene: .

CDR3 DNA: TGTGCCTGGGAATCACGGACTTGGAGCTCCTACAATGAGCAGTTCTTC
CDR3 protein: CAWESRTWSSYNEQFF
V gene: TRBV30
J gene: TRBJ2-1
D gene: .

CDR3 DNA: TGTGCCAGTAACCACCGGGACAATGGAAACACCATATATTTT
CDR3 protein: CASNHRDNGNTIYF
V gene: TRBV19
J gene: TRBJ1-3
D gene: .

CDR3 DNA: TGTGCCAGCAGCTTGGAGCGAAACTATGGCTACACCTTC
CDR3 protein: CASSLERNYGYTF
V gene: TRBV5-6
J gene: TRBJ1-2
D gene: .

CDR3 DNA: TGTGCCAGCTCACCTGGACAGGTGGATACGCAGTATTTT
CDR3 protein: CASSPGQVDTQYF
V gene: TRBV18
J gene: TRBJ2-3
D gene: TRBD1

CDR3 DNA: TGTGCCAGCAGCCCTAGACTAGCGGGTAGCACAGATACGCAGTATTTT
CDR3 protein: CASSPRLAGSTDTQYF
V gene: TRBV5-4
J gene: TRBJ2-3
D gene: TRBD2

CDR3 DNA: TGTGCCAGCAGCGTTAGCGGGAGGGAGGATGAGCAGTTCTTC
CDR3 protein: CASSVSGREDEQFF
V gene: TRBV9
J gene: TRBJ2-1
D gene: TRBD2

CDR3 DNA: TGTGCCAGCAGCGTAGCTTACGGTAACTATGGCTACACCTTC
CDR3 protein: CASSVAYGNYGYTF
V gene: TRBV9
J gene: TRBJ1-2
D gene: .

CDR3 DNA: TGTGCCAGTAGCTCCCACGCGTATAGCAATCAGCCCCAGCATTTT
CDR3 protein: CASSSHAYSNQPQHF
V gene: TRBV19
J gene: TRBJ1-5
D gene: .

CDR3 DNA: TGTGCCTGGAGTCTGACAGGGGTGAACACTGAAGCTTTCTTT
CDR3 protein: CAWSLTGVNTEAFF
V gene: TRBV30
J gene: TRBJ1-1
D gene: TRBD1

CDR3 DNA: TGTGCCAGCAGCGTAGCGGGGGAGATCTACAATGAGCAGTTCTTC
CDR3 protein: CASSVAGEIYNEQFF
V gene: TRBV9
J gene: TRBJ2-1
D gene: .

CDR3 DNA: TGTGCCAGCAGCCACCGACTAGCGGGAGAAGAGACCCAGTACTTC
CDR3 protein: CASSHRLAGEETQYF
V gene: TRBV11-2
J gene: TRBJ2-5
D gene: TRBD2

CDR3 DNA: TGTGCCAGCTCCCCAACGGACAGGGGTGAAGCTTTCTTT
CDR3 protein: CASSPTDRGEAFF
V gene: TRBV18
J gene: TRBJ1-1
D gene: TRBD1

CDR3 DNA: TGCAGCGTTGAAATGTCGACAGGGGCTGAAGCTTTCTTT
CDR3 protein: CSVEMSTGAEAFF
V gene: TRBV29-1
J gene: TRBJ1-1
D gene: TRBD1

CDR3 DNA: TGTGCCAGCAGTTTTACAGGGGACGCTTTCTTT
CDR3 protein: CASSFTGDAFF
V gene: TRBV27
J gene: TRBJ1-1
D gene: TRBD1

CDR3 DNA: TGTGCCAGCAGCCTAAGAGCGGATTTGGATCAGCCCCAGCATTTT
CDR3 protein: CASSLRADLDQPQHF
V gene: TRBV4-2
J gene: TRBJ1-5
D gene: .

CDR3 DNA: TGCGCCAGCAGTGAGTCAACTCCCGGGGCCCAGTACTTC
CDR3 protein: CASSESTPGAQYF
V gene: TRBV10-2
J gene: TRBJ2-5
D gene: .

CDR3 DNA: TGTGCCAGCAGCCAAGAGGAGGCGGTAGGCACAGATACGCAGTATTTT
CDR3 protein: CASSQEEAVGTDTQYF
V gene: TRBV4-2
J gene: TRBJ2-3
D gene: .

CDR3 DNA: TGCGCCAGCAGCCAAGATTGGGGGCAGCAGGCAACTAATGAAAAACTGTTTTTT
CDR3 protein: CASSQDWGQQATNEKLFF
V gene: TRBV4-3
J gene: TRBJ1-4
D gene: .

CDR3 DNA: TGTGCCAGCAGTCCAGGGGCAGATACGCAGTATTTT
CDR3 protein: CASSPGADTQYF
V gene: TRBV6-6
J gene: TRBJ2-3
D gene: .

CDR3 DNA: TGTGCCAGCTCACCAGCGACATTAAACACCGGGGAGCTGTTTTTT
CDR3 protein: CASSPATLNTGELFF
V gene: TRBV18
J gene: TRBJ2-2
D gene: .

CDR3 DNA: TGTGCCAGCAGCAGCGACGGGACAATCTATAGCAATCAGCCCCAGCATTTT
CDR3 protein: CASSSDGTIYSNQPQHF
V gene: TRBV7-9
J gene: TRBJ1-5
D gene: .

CDR3 DNA: TGTGCCAGCAGCTCCTCCCCGACTAGCGTTAGAACCGGGGAGCTGTTTTTT
CDR3 protein: CASSSSPTSVRTGELFF
V gene: TRBV7-6
J gene: TRBJ2-2
D gene: TRBD2

CDR3 DNA: TGTGCCAGCAGTCCTCTGGGACAGGGGGCCGCCTACGAGGAGTACTTC
CDR3 protein: CASSPLGQGAAYEEYF
V gene: TRBV6-6
J gene: TRBJ2-7
D gene: TRBD1

CDR3 DNA: TGTGCCAGCTCGCTTGTAGTAGAACCAGGGAACACCGGGGAGCTGTTTTTT
CDR3 protein: CASSLVVEPGNTGELFF
V gene: TRBV18
J gene: TRBJ2-2
D gene: .

CDR3 DNA: TGTGCCACTAATTCCGGGACAGCTAGATCTTATGGCTACACCTTC
CDR3 protein: CATNSGTARSYGYTF
V gene: TRBV19
J gene: TRBJ1-2
D gene: TRBD1

CDR3 DNA: TGTGCCAGCAGCGTAGGGGGAGGAGGTGAAGCTTTCTTT
CDR3 protein: CASSVGGGGEAFF
V gene: TRBV9
J gene: TRBJ1-1
D gene: .

CDR3 DNA: TGTGCCAGCAGCTCGACAAGCTCCTACGAGCAGTACTTC
CDR3 protein: CASSSTSSYEQYF
V gene: TRBV27
J gene: TRBJ2-7
D gene: .

CDR3 DNA: TGTGCCAGCAGGGGACAGACAAACTATGGCTACACCTTC
CDR3 protein: CASRGQTNYGYTF
V gene: TRBV25-1
J gene: TRBJ1-2
D gene: TRBD1

CDR3 DNA: TGTGCCAGCAGCCGGGACTACAAGCAGTTCTTC
CDR3 protein: CASSRDYKQFF
V gene: TRBV6-6
J gene: TRBJ2-1
D gene: TRBD2

CDR3 DNA: TGTGCCAGCAGCCCGGGGGGGCGCAGACAGGAGACCCAGTACTTC
CDR3 protein: CASSPGGRRQETQYF
V gene: TRBV7-9
J gene: TRBJ2-5
D gene: TRBD2

CDR3 DNA: TGTGCCGGGAGTAGCCCTAGCGGAAACACAGATACGCAGTATTTT
CDR3 protein: CAGSSPSGNTDTQYF
V gene: TRBV30
J gene: TRBJ2-3
D gene: TRBD2

CDR3 DNA: TGTGCCAGCTCACCCCCCGCAGGGCCCTATGGCTACACCTTC
CDR3 protein: CASSPPAGPYGYTF
V gene: TRBV18
J gene: TRBJ1-2
D gene: .

CDR3 DNA: TGCGCCAGCAGCATAGGACAGTCTCTCGACGGCTACACCTTC
CDR3 protein: CASSIGQSLDGYTF
V gene: TRBV5-1
J gene: TRBJ1-2
D gene: .

CDR3 DNA: TGTGCCAGTAGCCGGACTAGCGGGAGCCCCACAGATACGCAGTATTTT
CDR3 protein: CASSRTSGSPTDTQYF
V gene: TRBV19
J gene: TRBJ2-3
D gene: TRBD2

CDR3 DNA: TGTGCCACTTGGACAGGACCTAACACTGAAGCTTTCTTT
CDR3 protein: CATWTGPNTEAFF
V gene: TRBV7-9
J gene: TRBJ1-1
D gene: TRBD1

CDR3 DNA: TGTGCCAGCAGCGCGGGACTAGCCGGTGGTGAGCAGTTCTTC
CDR3 protein: CASSAGLAGGEQFF
V gene: TRBV2
J gene: TRBJ2-1
D gene: TRBD2

CDR3 DNA: TGTGCCAGCTCACCCCGGTACGGGGAGCTGTTTTTT
CDR3 protein: CASSPRYGELFF
V gene: TRBV18
J gene: TRBJ2-2
D gene: .

CDR3 DNA: TGTGCCATCAGCGGGGACAGGGAGAACCAGCCCCAGCATTTT
CDR3 protein: CAISGDRENQPQHF
V gene: TRBV10-3
J gene: TRBJ1-5
D gene: TRBD1

CDR3 DNA: TGTGCCACGGGGAGGGGACTTAGCAATCAGCCCCAGCATTTT
CDR3 protein: CATGRGLSNQPQHF
V gene: TRBV2
J gene: TRBJ1-5
D gene: .

CDR3 DNA: TGCGCCAGCAGCTTGTCCCGGGCGGGAGCCGGGGAGCTGTTTTTT
CDR3 protein: CASSLSRAGAGELFF
V gene: TRBV5-1
J gene: TRBJ2-2
D gene: TRBD2

CDR3 DNA: TGTGCCACCAGCATCCTCCTAGCGGGGTCTAGCACAGATACGCAGTATTTT
CDR3 protein: CATSILLAGSSTDTQYF
V gene: TRBV15
J gene: TRBJ2-3
D gene: TRBD2

CDR3 DNA: TGTGCCTGGGTGGGACTAGCGGGAGACAATGAGCAGTTCTTC
CDR3 protein: CAWVGLAGDNEQFF
V gene: TRBV30
J gene: TRBJ2-1
D gene: TRBD2

CDR3 DNA: TGTGCCAGTAGTATTGGGGGGTACACTGAAGCTTTCTTT
CDR3 protein: CASSIGGYTEAFF
V gene: TRBV19
J gene: TRBJ1-1
D gene: .

CDR3 DNA: TGCGCCAGCAGCTTCTTTTCTGGGGGCTATAAGAACACTGAAGCTTTCTTT
CDR3 protein: CASSFFSGGYKNTEAFF
V gene: TRBV5-1
J gene: TRBJ1-1
D gene: .

CDR3 DNA: TGCAGCGTTCGTCAGGGTCTCGGCAATCAGCCCCAGCATTTT
CDR3 protein: CSVRQGLGNQPQHF
V gene: TRBV29-1
J gene: TRBJ1-5
D gene: .

CDR3 DNA: TGTGCCAGCAGCTTGGGTGGGTCTAGCGGAAATCTTCAAGAGACCCAGTACTTC
CDR3 protein: CASSLGGSSGNLQETQYF
V gene: TRBV5-4
J gene: TRBJ2-5
D gene: TRBD2

CDR3 DNA: TGCGCCAGCAGCCAAGATAGGTCGCGGGGCGGCGAGCAGTACTTC
CDR3 protein: CASSQDRSRGGEQYF
V gene: TRBV4-3
J gene: TRBJ2-7
D gene: .

CDR3 DNA: TGTGCCAGCGGCCGGGACATTTCCTACTATGGCTACACCTTC
CDR3 protein: CASGRDISYYGYTF
V gene: TRBV27
J gene: TRBJ1-2
D gene: .